This T cell receptor beta chain originates from a study of OX40 agonist ivuxolimab in advanced cancers. With respect to the entire study: The costimulatory receptor OX40 (CD134) was targeted by ivuxolimab, a fully human IgG2 agonistic monoclonal antibody. Intravenous ivuxolimab was administered to patients every 2 weeks at six dose levels: 0.01, 0.1, 0.3, 1.5, 3 and 10 mg/kg. Of the approximately 50 patients in dose escalation, some 19 had hepatocellular carcinoma, some 15 had melanoma, 9 had renal cell carcinoma and 9 had head and neck cancer. In the dose-escalation cohort, around four fifths of patients were male, and the mean age was roughly 60 years, with a range of about 23 to 85. Prior anti-PD-1, anti-PD-L1 or anti-CTLA-4 therapy was permitted, and approximately 42% of dose-escalation patients had received checkpoint inhibitors. Partial responses were achieved by three dose-escalation patients, of whom one had hepatocellular carcinoma and two had cutaneous melanoma. Peripheral TCRbeta sequencing aimed to test whether ivuxolimab altered TCR sequence diversity and caused clonal T-cell expansion. The paper describes the monotherapy dose-escalation part (N = 52 patients) of the phase I trial of ivuxolimab.

Genomic DNA was extracted from sorted cells for sequencing of the TCRbeta CDR3 region. TCRbeta CDR3 regions were sequenced using the immunoSEQ Assay. TCRdb holds this immuneACCESS table with in-frame rearrangements only. Some clones are missing; in checked studies, unresolved V genes explain under half, and the rest has no known cause. The sample table shows nearly 35,000 clones, and 92% are seen once. The ten largest clones capture roughly 34% of the sample. The trial excluded patients who had a history of autoimmune disease or were on systemic immunosuppression. Peripheral blood for TCR sequencing was drawn from every dose cohort at baseline, at cycle 4 day 1 and at cycle 7 day 1. Samples came from an open-label, multicenter, first-in-human phase I dose-escalation trial of ivuxolimab. Adults with locally advanced or metastatic melanoma, renal cell carcinoma, hepatocellular carcinoma or head and neck squamous cell carcinoma were enrolled in the trial. Before TCR sequencing, CD4+ T cells and CD8+ T cells were sorted from peripheral blood as separate populations.

Study-wide conclusions, independent of this receptor: In the 0.1-3.0 mg/kg groups, partial responders had among the lowest normalized peripheral clonal expansion, particularly in CD8+ T cells. After ivuxolimab, expanded clones were on average more numerous among CD8+ T cells than among CD4+ T cells. Clonal expansion of both CD4+ and CD8+ blood T cells was observed from baseline to week 6 at doses 0.1 to 3.0 mg/kg. Low levels of normalized T-cell clonal expansion were also shown by some nonresponding patients. Which antigens the clonally expanded peripheral T cells were specific for was not determined.

A word on this clone: The antigen it recognizes is unknown. The sample holds no much larger clone one base away, and base qualities are not on file.

CDR1 and CDR2 are read off the germline V gene as SGDLS and YYNGEE. The germline ends are 9 bases apart after V is trimmed by 1 base and J by 5 bases. The CDR3 numbers 14 residues from cysteine through phenylalanine. The CDR3 DNA has 42 bases and is translated from base 1. The V and J segments used are TRBV9 and TRBJ2-2, with TRBD1 perhaps the D gene, on 5 matching bases. The sample was CD4+ or CD8+ T cells sorted from blood, taken in a trial of the OX40 agonist ivuxolimab. This TCR came from an adult with an advanced solid tumor such as melanoma, head and neck, liver or kidney cancer. The DNA sequence is given as TGTGCCAGCAGCGTACAGGGTTCGACCGGGGAGCTGTTTTTT. This sequence encodes CASSVQGSTGELFF.